The 11 T cell receptor beta chains reported below all come from one sample, sequenced in a study of shared clonotypes between healthy human individuals. Assay used: immunoSEQ multiplex PCR; TCRdb lists only in-frame clones, some missing. Seen here are hundreds of thousands of clones, 95% observed once, and the top ten hold approximately 0.11%. CD45RO-negative, CCR7-selected cells formed the naive CD8 fraction, which excluded terminally differentiated effector memory CD45RA+ cells. The specimen sequenced was naive CD8+ T cells sorted from blood. These receptors all stem from a woman in her twenties or thirties in good health.

The chain carries TRBV28 and TRBJ2-7; D possibly uses TRBD1 or TRBD2 (5 bases each). CDR1 and CDR2 (germline): MDHEN, SYDVKM. Trimming pared 2 bases from V and 4 bases from J, leaving 12 bases between. The CDR3 sequence is 14 residues long. The CDR3 DNA reads TGTGCCAGCAGTTTAAGAGGGGCGCTTTACGAGCAGTACTTC. It is translated as CASSLRGALYEQYF.

The chain employs TRBV4-2 and TRBJ1-3, with D possibly TRBD1 on 6 matching bases. V was cut by 0 bases and J by 0 bases, with 15 bases left in between. CDR1 LGHNA and CDR2 YNFKEQ come from the germline V gene. The length of the CDR3 is 18 residues. This chain's CDR3 is CASSQEGGGESSGNTIYF. Here the CDR3 DNA reads TGTGCCAGCAGCCAAGAGGGGGGCGGCGAGAGCTCTGGAAACACCATATATTTT.

This chain connects TRBV28 to TRBJ2-7; D is perhaps TRBD2 (5 bases). Germline V gives CDR1 MDHEN, CDR2 SYDVKM. With 5 bases removed from V and 2 bases from J, the gap between germline ends came to 10 bases. This CDR3 has 13 amino acids. The CDR3 region is CASSPGSPYEQYF. CDR3 DNA: TGTGCCAGCAGTCCTGGGAGCCCCTACGAGCAGTACTTC.

J is TRBJ1-3 and V is TRBV4-1, with D possibly matching TRBD1 (5 bases). V gave up 5 bases and J gave up 8 bases, with 22 bases separating them. CDR1 and CDR2 from the germline V gene are MGHRA and YSYEKL. The length of the CDR3 is 16 residues. The CDR3 DNA sequence: TGCGCCAGCAGCACCCGGCGGTTGGAGACAGAACACACCATATATTTT. Protein: CASSTRRLETEHTIYF.

The V call is TRBV18, the J call TRBJ2-7; D is ambiguous. Germline lookup yields CDR1 KGHSH and CDR2 LQKENI. The CDR3 sequence is 15 residues long. V was clipped by 3 bases and J by 2 bases, with 14 bases between them. The CDR3 loop reads CASSPAELLPYEQYF. DNA of the CDR3: TGTGCCAGCTCACCGGCTGAACTTCTGCCCTACGAGCAGTACTTC. Complete variable domain (other parts from reference TRBV18 and TRBJ2-7): NAGVMQNPRHLVRRRGQEARLRCSPMKGHSHVYWYRQLPEEGLKFMVYLQKENIIDESGMPKERFSAEFPKEGPSILRIQQVVRGDSAAYFCASSPAELLPYEQYFGPGTRLTVT.

V is TRBV4-1 and J is TRBJ1-2, with no clear D. Trimming left V 3 bases short and J 2 bases short, with 7 bases between. CDR3 length equals 13 residues. Per the germline V gene, CDR1 is MGHRA and CDR2 is YSYEKL. As DNA, the CDR3 is TGCGCCAGCAGCCATTCAGCCAACTATGGCTACACCTTC. Its protein is CASSHSANYGYTF.

The chain employs TRBV2 and TRBJ1-5; TRBD1 aligns across 10 bases. Germline V gene data show CDR1 as SNHLY and CDR2 as FYNNEI. The CDR3 runs to 14 residues. Trimming removed 5 bases from V and 7 bases from J; junction bases left unmatched: 5. The CDR3, as DNA: TGTGCCAGCAGTAGGGGACAGGGGTTCCAGCCCCAGCATTTT. The encoded protein is CASSRGQGFQPQHF. The complete variable domain, with remaining parts taken from reference TRBV2 and TRBJ1-5, reads EPEVTQTPSHQVTQMGQEVILRCVPISNHLYFYWYRQILGQKVEFLVSFYNNEISEKSEIFDDQFSVERPDGSNFTLKIRSTKLEDSAMYFCASSRGQGFQPQHFGDGTRLSIL.

The V and J genes are TRBV19 and TRBJ2-5, with 7 bases matching TRBD1. Germline assignment: CDR1 LNHDA and CDR2 SQIVND (reference sequence). The V gene end was trimmed by 5 bases and the J gene end by 2 bases; junction bases not matched to a gene: 14. The CDR3 is made up of 17 amino acids. The CDR3 region is CASSAPFLGTEQETQYF. The CDR3 coding sequence is TGTGCCAGTAGTGCCCCATTTCTCGGGACAGAACAAGAGACCCAGTACTTC.

In regard to this clone: The junction shows a germline mismatch at one end, possibly a read error. The chain has TRBV27 and TRBJ2-1, with 8 nucleotides matching TRBD1. CDR1 is MNHEY, CDR2 SMNVEV, per germline (reference sequence). CDR3 length equals 14 residues. The CDR3: CASSRTGTYNEQFF. For the CDR3, the DNA is TGTGCCAGCAGTCGGACAGGGACCTATAATGAGCAGTTCTTC.

As to this clone: Distinct nucleotide sequences in the sample also encode this CDR3. The chain carries TRBV19 and TRBJ1-5, with D maybe TRBD1 (5 bases). This CDR3 comprises 14 residues. The V and J ends lost 3 bases and 0 bases respectively, with 6 bases between them. The germline CDR1 and CDR2 sequences are LNHDA and SQIVND (reference sequence). The CDR3 reads CASSIRDSNQPQHF. The CDR3 region has the DNA TGTGCCAGTAGTATCAGGGATAGCAATCAGCCCCAGCATTTT.

V is TRBV11-2 and J is TRBJ2-2; 10 nucleotides agree with TRBD2. This CDR3 contains 17 residues. Germline values: CDR1 SGHAT, CDR2 FQNNGV. After removal of 2 bases from V and 5 bases from J, the junction contained 8 bases not matched to a gene. The CDR3 is CASSLWLRSGRTGELFF. The CDR3 DNA reads as TGTGCCAGCAGCTTATGGTTGCGTAGCGGGAGGACCGGGGAGCTGTTTTTT.